The clone carrying this T cell receptor beta chain was recorded once. Trimming at V came to 3 bases and at J to 13 bases, leaving 10 bases not matched to a gene. CDR3 size: 14 residues. Germline CDR1 is SGHRS and CDR2 is YFSETQ. The data were obtained in a study of blood T cell repertoires in COVID-19. Overall study: The samples span acute and convalescent COVID-19 from the United States, Italy and Spain. PBMCs, B-cell-depleted T cells, or T cells were the source of the cDNA or gDNA that made up the material.

In the original analysis: Amplification with reference gene primers provided the estimates of nucleated cell counts. Profiled with immunoSEQ multiplex PCR; TCRdb holds only in-frame clones, not every one. V, J and clone size are taken as reported in that table, and D and trimming were inferred from the DNA itself. The table records approximately 62,000 clones, over 75% of them present only once. This TCR was sampled from a man of 80 years or more with acute or convalescent COVID-19. The J gene is TRBJ1-6, the V gene TRBV5-1, with 7 bases aligning to TRBD1. Sequencing was done on a sample of peripheral blood. DNA for the CDR3: TGCGCCAGCAGCTCGAGACAGGGTGGAGGGCCCCTCCACTTT. Its protein product is CASSSRQGGGPLHF.